This TCR beta chain was documented in a study of tumor and adjacent non-tumor tissue in lung cancer. The template was RNA from unsorted bulk tissue. A modified ARM-PCR protocol with three rounds of nested PCR amplified TCRbeta. TCRdb reprocessed the multiplex PCR reads via MiXCR and lists one record per CDR3 protein. Of 65,000 to 95,000 distinct CDR3 sequences in the sample, around 85% are singletons; the top ten hold 10% to 15%. Germline CDR1 reads SGHAT; CDR2 reads FQNNGV. There are 14 residues in the CDR3. This clonotype was counted between two and nine times. Relative to the germline gene, one junction end is altered; a read error may explain this.

Sequencing input: lung tumor tissue. This receptor was identified in a woman aged 50 to 60 with non-small cell lung cancer. The gene calls are TRBV11-2 and TRBJ2-5; a weak D match, TRBD2 (6 bases). In DNA, the CDR3 is TGTGCCGGCAGCTTCGTGGGGAGGCGAGAGACCCAGTACTTC. The encoded protein is CAGSFVGRRETQYF.